These 18 T cell receptor beta chains originate from one sample sequenced in a study of PD-1 blockade in mismatch repair-deficient tumors (dated by TCRdb to the late 2010s). Preparation of the library involved the immunoSEQ multiplex PCR assay. In its TCRdb copy, this immuneACCESS table keeps in-frame sequences only and misses some clones. Where compared with another copy, unresolved V genes explain less than half of these, and the others have no known cause. The sample table records around 110,000 clones; about 74% of these occur just once. Roughly 4.5% of the sample lies in the top ten. Material: peripheral blood, obtained approximately 64 weeks after starting pembrolizumab. The receptors here all came from an adult with mismatch repair-deficient cancer.

J is TRBJ2-1 and V is TRBV5-8, with no clear D. The germline CDR1 and CDR2 sequences are SGHTS and YDEGEE. This CDR3 has 13 amino acids. Trimming removed 3 bases at V and 12 bases at J, with 16 bases between. The CDR3 loop is CASSSGPALGQFF. For the CDR3, the DNA is TGTGCCAGCAGCTCTGGGCCCGCTTTGGGGCAGTTCTTC.

This chain joins TRBV19 and TRBJ1-3; 8 bases map to TRBD1. V was pared by 5 bases and J by 2 bases, with 2 bases of the junction left unmatched. Looked up from germline, CDR1 is LNHDA and CDR2 is SQIVND (reference sequence). CDR3 length: 14 amino acids. Written as DNA, the CDR3 is TGTGCCAGTAGTGTGACAGGGGCTGGAAACACCATATATTTT. This sequence encodes CASSVTGAGNTIYF.

This chain joins TRBV7-2 and TRBJ2-3; TRBD2 might be the D (6 bases). The CDR3 totals 13 residues. The germline CDR1 and CDR2 sequences are SGHTA and FQGNSA. V was pared by 8 bases and J by 1 base, with 10 bases between. CDR3 sequence: CASRESGTDTQYF. CDR3 bases: TGTGCCAGCCGGGAGTCAGGCACAGATACGCAGTATTTT.

The J gene is TRBJ1-2, the V gene TRBV19; TRBD1 agrees at 9 bases. J lost 4 bases, V lost 7 bases, and 13 bases had no gene match. The CDR3 runs 16 residues. Germline CDR1 LNHDA, CDR2 SQIVND (reference sequence). This chain's CDR3 is CASKLPGTGNSYGYTF. The CDR3 DNA follows: TGTGCCAGTAAACTTCCCGGGACAGGGAATAGCTATGGCTACACCTTC.

The chain joins TRBV5-1 to TRBJ2-1; 9 bases line up with TRBD2. The CDR3 contains 16 residues. Trimming took 4 bases from V and 7 from J; bases not matched to a gene: 12. Germline lookup yields CDR1 SGHRS and CDR2 YFSETQ. The CDR3 bases are TGCGCCAGCAGCCCCGGGCCTAGCGGGATGGGTAATGAGCAGTTCTTC. Translating it yields CASSPGPSGMGNEQFF.

This clone was counted once. The chain recombines TRBV28 with TRBJ2-1, with 7 bases lining up with TRBD1. Germline CDR1 MDHEN, CDR2 SYDVKM. With V trimmed by 5 bases and J by 0 bases, 10 bases remained unmatched. CDR3 length: 17 residues. This chain's CDR3 is CASSRPQGPSSYNEQFF. DNA for the CDR3: TGTGCCAGCAGTAGACCACAGGGGCCAAGCTCCTACAATGAGCAGTTCTTC. Filled out from reference TRBV28 and TRBJ2-1, the complete variable domain reads DVKVTQSSRYLVKRTGEKVFLECVQDMDHENMFWYRQDPGLGLRLIYFSYDVKMKEKGDIPEGYSVSREKKERFSLILESASTNQTSMYLCASSRPQGPSSYNEQFFGPGTRLTVL.

The chain recombines TRBV7-6 with TRBJ1-4; D possibly corresponds to TRBD1 (5 bases). The V and J ends lost 5 bases and 3 bases respectively, with 10 bases between them. Germline values: CDR1 SGHVS, CDR2 FNYEAQ. CDR3 length: 14 amino acids. This chain's CDR3 is CASSPRDSNEKLFF. CDR3 DNA sequence: TGTGCCAGCAGCCCCCGGGACTCTAATGAAAAACTGTTTTTT.

This sequence joins TRBV27 and TRBJ2-5; maybe TRBD1 (6 bases). Trimming stripped 3 bases from V and 5 bases from J, with 13 bases between. In germline, CDR1 is MNHEY, CDR2 SMNVEV (reference sequence). This CDR3 spans 14 amino acids. For the CDR3, the DNA is TGTGCCAGCAGTTTTAGGGAGAGGGGGGAGACCCAGTACTTC. Protein: CASSFRERGETQYF.

The chain combines TRBV7-6 with TRBJ1-1, with a possible D match to TRBD1 (6 bases). This CDR3 contains 16 residues. V was shortened by 1 base and J by 0 bases, with 12 bases between the two germline ends. CDR1 is SGHVS, CDR2 FNYEAQ, per germline. The CDR3 reads CASSLDLQGLNTEAFF. CDR3 coding DNA: TGTGCCAGCAGCTTAGATCTACAGGGCCTGAACACTGAAGCTTTCTTT. Using reference TRBV7-6 and TRBJ1-1 for the parts outside the CDR3, the full variable domain is GAGVSQSPRYKVTKRGQDVALRCDPISGHVSLYWYRQALGQGPEFLTYFNYEAQQDKSGLPNDRFSAERPEGSISTLTIQRTEQRDSAMYRCASSLDLQGLNTEAFFGQGTRLTVV.

This clone was counted between two and nine times. This chain connects TRBV5-1 to TRBJ1-4; D is unclear. V gave up 5 bases and J gave up 0 bases, with 8 bases separating them. CDR3 length: 14 residues. The germline CDR1 and CDR2 sequences are SGHRS and YFSETQ. The CDR3: CASRYQATNEKLFF. CDR3 DNA sequence: TGCGCCAGCAGGTACCAGGCAACTAATGAAAAACTGTTTTTT.

This clone has only one observation. The chain employs TRBV29-1 and TRBJ2-7, with 13 bases lining up with TRBD2. J was trimmed by 3 bases and V by 6 bases; bases with no gene match: 2. This CDR3 has 13 amino acids. The germline gives CDR1 SQVTM, CDR2 ANQGSEA. The CDR3, as DNA: TGCAGCGTGGGACTAGCGGGGATCTACGAGCAGTACTTC. Protein product: CSVGLAGIYEQYF.

The chain has TRBV6-1 and TRBJ2-2; TRBD1 might be the D (6 bases). Germline-derived CDR1 and CDR2 are MNHNS and SASEGT. The CDR3 length is 14 residues. Trimming removed 6 bases from V and 4 bases from J, with 12 bases in between. The CDR3 region is CASSQGPLTGELFF. In DNA, the CDR3 is TGTGCCAGCAGCCAGGGGCCCCTCACCGGGGAGCTGTTTTTT.

The count of this clone is one. This chain joins TRBV7-9 and TRBJ2-3; tentatively, D is TRBD2 (5 bases). Trimming cost V 3 bases and J 1 base, with 14 bases left between them. The CDR3 consists of 16 residues. Germline V gene lookup returns CDR1 SEHNR and CDR2 FQNEAQ (reference sequence). The CDR3 nucleotides are TGTGCCAGCAGCTTCACGGGTGGGAGCGGCACAGATACGCAGTATTTT. It codes for CASSFTGGSGTDTQYF.

The V and J genes are TRBV5-5 and TRBJ2-2, with D possibly matching TRBD1 (6 bases). There are 13 residues in the CDR3. CDR1 is SGHKS, CDR2 YYEKEE, per germline (reference sequence). The V end was cut by 3 bases, the J end by 6 bases, with 9 bases between. CDR3 amino acids: CASSSTGPGELFF. CDR3 coding DNA: TGTGCCAGCAGCTCCACAGGGCCCGGGGAGCTGTTTTTT.

For the CDR3, the DNA is TGTGCCAGCAGCCCTGGGACAGGGTATGATACTGAAGCTTTCTTT. This translates into CASSPGTGYDTEAFF. The gene calls are TRBV5-5 and TRBJ1-1; 9 positions match TRBD1. V was pared by 4 bases and J by 5 bases, with 9 bases of the junction left unmatched. Germline V gene sequence: CDR1 SGHKS, CDR2 YYEKEE (reference sequence). The CDR3 is made up of 15 amino acids.

V and J are TRBV2 and TRBJ2-1; 7 positions agree with TRBD2. This CDR3 is 15 amino acids long. V was pared by 5 bases and J by 4 bases, with 8 bases of the junction left unmatched. Germline V gene data show CDR1 as SNHLY and CDR2 as FYNNEI. The CDR3 here is CASSLGASGYNEQFF. Written as DNA, the CDR3 is TGTGCCAGCAGTCTCGGGGCTAGCGGATACAATGAGCAGTTCTTC.

V usage is TRBV5-1 and J usage is TRBJ2-3; 11 nucleotides agree with TRBD2. Per the germline V gene, CDR1 is SGHRS and CDR2 is YFSETQ. The ends lost 0 bases at V and 6 bases at J; junction bases unmatched: 6. This CDR3 is 16 amino acids long. CDR3 loop: CASSLGLAGFADTQYF. In DNA form, the CDR3 reads TGCGCCAGCAGCTTGGGACTAGCGGGATTCGCGGATACGCAGTATTTT.

This sequence joins TRBV5-4 and TRBJ2-7, with D perhaps matching TRBD1 or TRBD2 (5 bases each). This CDR3 is 15 amino acids long. V was cut by 4 bases and J by 6 bases, with 20 bases left in between. Germline V gene data show CDR1 as SGHNT and CDR2 as YYREEE (reference sequence). The CDR3 sequence is CASSARPARGREQYF. The CDR3 nucleotides are TGTGCCAGCAGCGCCCGCCCAGCTAGGGGACGCGAGCAGTACTTC.